These 13 T cell receptor beta chains were all obtained from the same sample, sequenced in a study of blood T cell repertoires in COVID-19. TCRdb's copy holds only in-frame clones and misses some; the assay was immunoSEQ multiplex PCR. The sample carries about 220,000 clones, 84% recorded once. Sequenced: peripheral blood. The origin of the receptors is a man aged 30 to 45 with active or convalescent COVID-19.

The chain joins TRBV25-1 to TRBJ2-2, with a tentative D call TRBD2 (6 bases). The CDR3 contains 16 residues. Germline-derived CDR1 and CDR2 are MGHDK and SYGVNS. V was cut by 2 bases and J by 4 bases, with 14 bases left in between. The CDR3 is CASSERLVGSTGELFF. CDR3 nucleotide sequence: TGTGCCAGCAGTGAAAGACTAGTGGGGTCCACCGGGGAGCTGTTTTTT.

J is TRBJ2-3 and V is TRBV29-1, with D tentatively TRBD2 (5 bases). The CDR3 consists of 13 residues. Trimming cost V 4 bases and J 6 bases, with 14 bases left between them. The germline V gene has CDR1 SQVTM and CDR2 ANQGSEA. The CDR3 DNA reads as TGCAGCGTTGTTGGAGGTATTCGGGATACGCAGTATTTT. Residues: CSVVGGIRDTQYF.

The chain employs TRBV9 and TRBJ2-7; TRBD1 matches at 9 bases. Unmatched junction bases numbered 11, after V lost 0 bases and J lost 7 bases. Germline V CDR1 and CDR2: SGDLS, YYNGEE. The CDR3 has 16 amino acids. The CDR3 coding sequence is TGTGCCAGCAGCGTAGGCGGGACAGGGTCCCTTCCAGAGCAGTACTTC. Translating it yields CASSVGGTGSLPEQYF.

This clone has only one observation. CDR3 sequence (DNA): TGCGCCAGCAGCTTGGAGGGGGGGAAGTCTGAAGCTTTCTTT. This encodes CASSLEGGKSEAFF. V usage is TRBV5-1 and J usage is TRBJ1-1, with TRBD1 as a possible D gene (6 bases). This CDR3 is built from 14 residues. Trimming left V 0 bases short and J 6 bases short, with 12 bases between. Per the germline V gene, CDR1 is SGHRS and CDR2 is YFSETQ.

The rearrangement joins TRBV6-5 to TRBJ2-7, with TRBD1 matching over 7 bases. With 2 bases clipped from V and 5 bases from J, the junction kept 12 bases outside the gene matches. Germline V gives CDR1 MNHEY, CDR2 SVGAGI. CDR3 size: 16 residues. The CDR3 loop is CASSYEGTRGLNEQYF. CDR3 coding DNA: TGTGCCAGCAGTTACGAAGGCACGAGGGGGCTCAACGAGCAGTACTTC.

This rearrangement joins TRBV9 to TRBJ2-2, with D tentatively TRBD1 (6 bases). Germline CDR1 reads SGDLS; CDR2 reads YYNGEE. The CDR3 has 19 amino acids. Trimming shortened V by 4 bases and J by 0 bases, and 22 bases separated the two germline ends. This CDR3 reads CASSLHNRAATSNTGELFF. The CDR3 nucleotides read TGTGCCAGCAGCCTCCATAACAGGGCCGCAACCTCGAACACCGGGGAGCTGTTTTTT.

In its sample, this clone is medium-sized. Other DNA variants within this sample encode the same CDR3. The chain links TRBV15 to TRBJ1-2; 7 bases agree with TRBD1. The CDR3 spans 15 residues. After removal of 0 bases from V and 4 bases from J, the junction contained 5 bases not matched to a gene. From germline, CDR1 is LNHNV and CDR2 YYDKDF (reference sequence). Here the CDR3 reads CATSRDTQGSYGYTF. CDR3 sequence (DNA): TGTGCCACCAGCAGAGATACACAGGGGTCCTATGGCTACACCTTC.

The chain is built from TRBV25-1 and TRBJ2-1; D is undetermined. Looked up from germline, CDR1 is MGHDK and CDR2 is SYGVNS. This CDR3 has 11 residues. Trimming shortened V by 5 bases and J by 9 bases, and 8 bases separated the two germline ends. The CDR3 region is CASSINGEQFF. The DNA of the CDR3 is TGTGCCAGCAGTATCAACGGTGAGCAGTTCTTC.

V is TRBV7-3 and J is TRBJ2-7, with D perhaps TRBD2 (5 bases). The CDR3 extends over 13 amino acids. CDR1 SGHTA and CDR2 FQGTGA come from the germline V gene. Trimming stripped 3 bases from V and 0 bases from J, with 6 bases between. For the CDR3, the DNA is TGTGCCAGCAGCTTCGCGGGCTCCTACGAGCAGTACTTC. Translation: CASSFAGSYEQYF.

V and J are TRBV2 and TRBJ1-5; D remains unclear. The germline gives CDR1 SNHLY, CDR2 FYNNEI. The CDR3 is made up of 13 amino acids. Trimming took off 3 bases at V and 5 bases at J, with 8 bases between the two ends. The DNA for the CDR3 is TGTGCCAGCAGTGACGGAGTTGATCAGCCCCAGCATTTT. This gives the protein CASSDGVDQPQHF.

The rearrangement joins TRBV7-9 to TRBJ1-5; 8 bases line up with TRBD1. The CDR3 is made up of 15 amino acids. With 5 bases clipped from V and 1 base from J, the junction kept 4 bases outside the gene matches. The germline gives CDR1 SEHNR, CDR2 FQNEAQ (reference sequence). CDR3 sequence reads: CASSLGTGSNQPQHF. Here the CDR3 DNA reads TGTGCCAGCAGCCTAGGGACAGGCAGCAATCAGCCCCAGCATTTT.

V usage is TRBV5-5 and J usage is TRBJ1-2, with D uncertain. Deletions cut 0 bases from V and 4 bases from J, with 19 bases between. Germline assignment: CDR1 SGHKS and CDR2 YYEKEE (reference sequence). There are 17 residues in the CDR3. In DNA, the CDR3 is TGTGCCAGCAGCTTGGTGGTATTGGGGAGCTCAGGCTATGGCTACACCTTC. It codes for CASSLVVLGSSGYGYTF.

This chain joins TRBV18 and TRBJ1-2; D not certain. The CDR3 extends over 13 amino acids. In germline, CDR1 is KGHSH, CDR2 LQKENI. Trimming shortened V by 3 bases and J by 4 bases, and 9 bases separated the two germline ends. CDR3 protein: CASSPGSIYGYTF. CDR3 DNA sequence: TGTGCCAGCTCACCGGGCAGCATCTATGGCTACACCTTC.